This TCR beta chain originates from a study of cytomegalovirus exposure and HLA in healthy donors. PCR used 60 Vbeta primers and 13 Jbeta primers. TCRdb keeps only in-frame clones here, not all; method: immunoSEQ multiplex PCR. The table lists about 120,000 clones, more than 75% of them singletons. Regarding the study as a whole: Per a prior analysis, the majority of TCR beta V segments were productive roughly 90% or roughly 30% of the time. Certain sequence variants were highly shared and formed a cluster, and this cluster was likely a sequencing artifact. A later analysis found that most CMV-associated TCR beta chains appeared HLA-restricted.

CDR1 MGHDK and CDR2 SYGVNS come from the germline V gene. V gave up 1 base and J gave up 5 bases; unmatched junction bases: 7. This CDR3 has 15 residues. This clone came up once. What it binds is not known. This receptor was taken from a man aged 35 to 55 in good health and CMV-seronegative. Sequencing input: PBMCs. This chain links TRBV25-1 with TRBJ2-5; 7 nucleotides line up with TRBD2. The CDR3 here is CASSEFAGVGETQYF. The CDR3 DNA follows: TGTGCCAGCAGTGAATTCGCGGGGGTGGGGGAGACCCAGTACTTC. Full variable domain (outside the CDR3, taken from reference TRBV25-1 and TRBJ2-5): EADIYQTPRYLVIGTGKKITLECSQTMGHDKMYWYQQDPGMELHLIHYSYGVNSTEKGDLSSESTVSRIRTEHFPLTLESARPSHTSQYLCASSEFAGVGETQYFGPGTRLLVL.